This T cell receptor (beta chain) was captured by sequencing in a study of blood T cell repertoires in COVID-19. Study-wide context: COVID-19 samples collected from the United States, Italy and Spain covered acute and convalescent phases. In each case, the material was cDNA or gDNA derived from T cells, B-cell-depleted T cells, or PBMCs.

Original processing notes: Reference gene primer amplification gave estimated nucleated cell counts. This table comes from immunoSEQ multiplex PCR, and its TCRdb copy is limited to in-frame clones, with some not included. The DNA was the basis for D and trimming; V, J and clone size are from that table. The profile shows more than 95,000 clones, around 83% of them singletons. The CDR3 runs 12 residues. V trimming: 5 bases; J trimming: 5 bases; junction bases outside the gene matches: 1. CDR1 is MNHEY, CDR2 SVGAGI, per germline. The chain uses TRBV6-5 and TRBJ2-5, with 8 bases lining up with TRBD1. The receptor comes from a man older than 75 with active or convalescent COVID-19. Specimen: peripheral blood. The CDR3 bases are TGTGCCAGCAGTAGGACAGGGGAGACCCAGTACTTC. As protein: CASSRTGETQYF.